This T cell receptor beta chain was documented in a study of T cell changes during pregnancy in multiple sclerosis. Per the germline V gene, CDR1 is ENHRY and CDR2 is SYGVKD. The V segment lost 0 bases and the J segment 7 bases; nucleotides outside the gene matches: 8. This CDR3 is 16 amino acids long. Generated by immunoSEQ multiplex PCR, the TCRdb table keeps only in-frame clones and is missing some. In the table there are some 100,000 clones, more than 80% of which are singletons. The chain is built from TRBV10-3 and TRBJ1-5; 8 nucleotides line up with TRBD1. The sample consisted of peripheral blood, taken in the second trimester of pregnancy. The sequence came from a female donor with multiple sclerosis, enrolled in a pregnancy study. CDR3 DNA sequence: TGTGCCATCAGTGAGTCCAGGAACAGGGGGGAACAGCCCCAGCATTTT. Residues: CAISESRNRGEQPQHF.